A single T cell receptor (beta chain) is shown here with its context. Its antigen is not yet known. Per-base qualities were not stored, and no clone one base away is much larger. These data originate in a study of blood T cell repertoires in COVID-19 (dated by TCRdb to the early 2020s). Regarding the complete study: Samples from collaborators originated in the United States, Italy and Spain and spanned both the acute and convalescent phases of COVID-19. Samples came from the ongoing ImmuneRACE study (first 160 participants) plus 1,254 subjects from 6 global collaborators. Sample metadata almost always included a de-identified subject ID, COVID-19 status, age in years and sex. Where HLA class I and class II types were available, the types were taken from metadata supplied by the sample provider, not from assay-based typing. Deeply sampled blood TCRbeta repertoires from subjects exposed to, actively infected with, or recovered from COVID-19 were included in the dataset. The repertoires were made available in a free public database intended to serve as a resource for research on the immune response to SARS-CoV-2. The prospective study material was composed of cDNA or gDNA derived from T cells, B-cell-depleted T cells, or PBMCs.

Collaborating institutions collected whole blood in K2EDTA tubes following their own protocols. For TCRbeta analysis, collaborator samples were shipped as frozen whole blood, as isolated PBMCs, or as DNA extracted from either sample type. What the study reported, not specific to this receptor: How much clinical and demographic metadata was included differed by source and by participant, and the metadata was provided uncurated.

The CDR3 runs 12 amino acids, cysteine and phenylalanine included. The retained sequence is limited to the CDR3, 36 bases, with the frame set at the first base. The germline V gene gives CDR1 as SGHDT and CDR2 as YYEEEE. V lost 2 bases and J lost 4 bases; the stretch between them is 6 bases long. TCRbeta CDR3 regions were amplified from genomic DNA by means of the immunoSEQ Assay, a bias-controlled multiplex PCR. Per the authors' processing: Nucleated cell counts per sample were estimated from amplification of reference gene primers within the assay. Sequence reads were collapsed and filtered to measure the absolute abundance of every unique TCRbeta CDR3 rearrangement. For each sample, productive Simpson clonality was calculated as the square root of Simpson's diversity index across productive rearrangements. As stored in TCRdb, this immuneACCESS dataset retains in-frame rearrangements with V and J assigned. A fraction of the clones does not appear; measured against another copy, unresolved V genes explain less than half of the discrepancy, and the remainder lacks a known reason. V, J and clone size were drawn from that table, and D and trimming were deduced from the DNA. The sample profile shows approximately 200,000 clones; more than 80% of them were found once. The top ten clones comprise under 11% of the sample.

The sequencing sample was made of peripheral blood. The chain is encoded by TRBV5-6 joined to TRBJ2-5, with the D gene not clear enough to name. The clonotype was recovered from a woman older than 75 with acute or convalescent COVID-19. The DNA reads TGTGCCAGCAGCTTCGGCGGAGAGACCCAGTACTTC. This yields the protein CASSFGGETQYF.